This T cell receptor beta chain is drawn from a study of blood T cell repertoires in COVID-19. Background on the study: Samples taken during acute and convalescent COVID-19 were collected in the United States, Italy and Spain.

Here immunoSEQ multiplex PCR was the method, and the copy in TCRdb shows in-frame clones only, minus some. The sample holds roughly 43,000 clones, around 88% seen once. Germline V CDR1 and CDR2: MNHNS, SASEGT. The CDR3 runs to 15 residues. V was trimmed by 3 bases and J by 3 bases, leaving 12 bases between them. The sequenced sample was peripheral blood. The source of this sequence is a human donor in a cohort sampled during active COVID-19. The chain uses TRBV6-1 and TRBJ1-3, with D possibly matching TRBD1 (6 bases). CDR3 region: CASSDRGFYGNTIYF. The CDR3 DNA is TGTGCCAGCAGTGACAGGGGATTTTATGGAAACACCATATATTTT.